The rows below give T cell receptor beta chains drawn from one sample of a study of cytomegalovirus exposure and HLA in healthy donors. Assay: immunoSEQ multiplex PCR; the TCRdb copy retains only in-frame clones and omits some. The table records around 100,000 clones, more than 65% of them present only once. Sequencing used PBMCs. The source of these receptors is a woman in her 50s in good health and CMV-seropositive. CDR3s include the opening cysteine and the closing phenylalanine or tryptophan. The order of the fields is J gene, D gene, clone size, V gene, CDR3 DNA, CDR3 protein. The D gene is left open where the match is weak. For some rows the clone size is stated as once, few or many, or as a class when expanded; others skip it.

j_call: TRBJ1-2; d_call: TRBD1; clone_size: -; v_call: TRBV5-6; cdr3_nt: TGTGCCAGCTCGATCGGGACAGGGGAAACCTACACCTTC; cdr3_aa: CASSIGTGETYTF
j_call: TRBJ2-7; d_call: -; clone_size: once; v_call: TRBV6-6; cdr3_nt: TGTGCCAGCAGTATTGGACAGACGACTTACTACGAGCAGTACTTC; cdr3_aa: CASSIGQTTYYEQYF
j_call: TRBJ1-4; d_call: -; clone_size: -; v_call: TRBV5-8; cdr3_nt: TGTGCCAGCAGCCCCCTAACCACGGGACTGTTTTTT; cdr3_aa: CASSPLTTGLFF
j_call: TRBJ2-7; d_call: -; clone_size: -; v_call: TRBV2; cdr3_nt: TGTGCCAGCAGCGCCCCGGGACACCTCTACGAGCAGTACTTC; cdr3_aa: CASSAPGHLYEQYF
j_call: TRBJ1-2; d_call: TRBD1; clone_size: -; v_call: TRBV19; cdr3_nt: TGTGCCAGTAGAACCCAGGGGGATGGCTACACCTTC; cdr3_aa: CASRTQGDGYTF
j_call: TRBJ1-2; d_call: TRBD1; clone_size: -; v_call: TRBV5-1; cdr3_nt: TGCGCCAGCAGCTCGGACAGGGGGCTCGGCTACACCTTC; cdr3_aa: CASSSDRGLGYTF
j_call: TRBJ2-1; d_call: -; clone_size: -; v_call: TRBV19; cdr3_nt: TGTGCCAGTATCCCGGGGAGCTCCTACAATGAGCAGTTCTTC; cdr3_aa: CASIPGSSYNEQFF
j_call: TRBJ2-2; d_call: TRBD2; clone_size: -; v_call: TRBV4-2; cdr3_nt: TGTGCCAGCAGCCAAGGGGTGGGAGCGGGAGCTTTGATCGGGGAGCTGTTTTTT; cdr3_aa: CASSQGVGAGALIGELFF
j_call: TRBJ1-5; d_call: -; clone_size: -; v_call: TRBV6-5; cdr3_nt: TGTGCCAGCAGCGCCAGGGAGGACAATCAGCCCCAGCATTTT; cdr3_aa: CASSAREDNQPQHF
j_call: TRBJ2-5; d_call: -; clone_size: -; v_call: TRBV5-4; cdr3_nt: TGTGCCAGCAGCATAACCGGGACTGGGGAGAGAAAAGAGACCCAGTACTTC; cdr3_aa: CASSITGTGERKETQYF
j_call: TRBJ1-2; d_call: TRBD1; clone_size: -; v_call: TRBV27; cdr3_nt: TGTGCCAGCCGCAGGGGGCTTCATGGCTACACCTTC; cdr3_aa: CASRRGLHGYTF
j_call: TRBJ2-5; d_call: TRBD1; clone_size: -; v_call: TRBV11-3; cdr3_nt: TGTGCCAGCAGCTTAGGGACCGGGACAGGGACCCCAGAGACCCAGTACTTC; cdr3_aa: CASSLGTGTGTPETQYF
j_call: TRBJ1-1; d_call: TRBD1; clone_size: few; v_call: TRBV18; cdr3_nt: TGTGCCAGCTCACCGCAGGGGGCGAACACTGAAGCTTTCTTT; cdr3_aa: CASSPQGANTEAFF
j_call: TRBJ2-2; d_call: TRBD1; clone_size: -; v_call: TRBV10-3; cdr3_nt: TGTGCCATCAGTCCCGGGACAGGATTGGGGGCGAACACCGGGGAGCTGTTTTTT; cdr3_aa: CAISPGTGLGANTGELFF
j_call: TRBJ1-1; d_call: -; clone_size: -; v_call: TRBV19; cdr3_nt: TGTGCCAGTAGTAAGACAGTGAACACTGAAGCTTTCTTT; cdr3_aa: CASSKTVNTEAFF
j_call: TRBJ1-1; d_call: -; clone_size: -; v_call: TRBV5-4; cdr3_nt: TGTGCCAGCTTACCGCCGTCCGGGTGCAATCTCATGAACACTGAAGCTTTCTTT; cdr3_aa: CASLPPSGCNLMNTEAFF
j_call: TRBJ1-1; d_call: -; clone_size: -; v_call: TRBV7-9; cdr3_nt: TGTGCCAGCAGCTTTGCAGGGAACACTGAAGCTTTCTTT; cdr3_aa: CASSFAGNTEAFF
j_call: TRBJ1-4; d_call: -; clone_size: -; v_call: TRBV9; cdr3_nt: TGTGCCAGCAGCATCGACAAATTAGATGAAAAACTGTTTTTT; cdr3_aa: CASSIDKLDEKLFF
j_call: TRBJ2-1; d_call: -; clone_size: -; v_call: TRBV10-3; cdr3_nt: TGTGCCATCAAATGGGCTGCTGCTGACAATGAGCAGTTCTTC; cdr3_aa: CAIKWAAADNEQFF
j_call: TRBJ2-2; d_call: -; clone_size: -; v_call: TRBV7-9; cdr3_nt: TGTGCCAGCAGCCCGCGAGGGGAGCTGTTTTTT; cdr3_aa: CASSPRGELFF
j_call: TRBJ1-2; d_call: -; clone_size: -; v_call: TRBV27; cdr3_nt: TGTGCCAGTGGGGGGGTGATGGCCCGTCGTTATGGCTACACCTTC; cdr3_aa: CASGGVMARRYGYTF
j_call: TRBJ1-3; d_call: TRBD1; clone_size: -; v_call: TRBV9; cdr3_nt: TGTGCCAGCAGCGTTGGACAGGGGGCCTACACCATATATTTT; cdr3_aa: CASSVGQGAYTIYF
j_call: TRBJ1-6; d_call: -; clone_size: -; v_call: TRBV6-1; cdr3_nt: TGTGCCAGCAGTGTACAGGACGGGGGTTCACCCCTCCACTTT; cdr3_aa: CASSVQDGGSPLHF
j_call: TRBJ2-3; d_call: TRBD1; clone_size: -; v_call: TRBV9; cdr3_nt: TGTGCCAGCAGCGTACCTCCTCCCCAACAGGGGTTCACAGATACGCAGTATTTT; cdr3_aa: CASSVPPPQQGFTDTQYF
j_call: TRBJ2-4; d_call: TRBD1; clone_size: -; v_call: TRBV4-1; cdr3_nt: TGCGCCAGCAGCCAGACAGGGGGCAACAAAAACATTCAGTACTTC; cdr3_aa: CASSQTGGNKNIQYF
j_call: TRBJ2-3; d_call: -; clone_size: -; v_call: TRBV5-1; cdr3_nt: TGCGCCAGCAGCTTGGCGGGGGGCGGGAGAGCAGGTACGCAGTATTTT; cdr3_aa: CASSLAGGGRAGTQYF
j_call: TRBJ2-7; d_call: TRBD2; clone_size: -; v_call: TRBV5-1; cdr3_nt: TGCGCCAGCAGCTCGCCGGGGGGCGAGCAGTACTTC; cdr3_aa: CASSSPGGEQYF
j_call: TRBJ1-1; d_call: TRBD1; clone_size: few; v_call: TRBV6-5; cdr3_nt: TGTGCCAGCAGTACACAGGGGGGTAACACTGAAGCTTTCTTT; cdr3_aa: CASSTQGGNTEAFF
j_call: TRBJ2-7; d_call: -; clone_size: -; v_call: TRBV7-3; cdr3_nt: TGTGCCAGCAGCTTAGTAGGGGGCTCCTACGAGCAGTACTTC; cdr3_aa: CASSLVGGSYEQYF
j_call: TRBJ1-1; d_call: TRBD1; clone_size: -; v_call: TRBV2; cdr3_nt: TGTGCCAGCACCTTAGGGGGGACAGGGAACACTGAAGCTTTCTTT; cdr3_aa: CASTLGGTGNTEAFF
j_call: TRBJ2-2; d_call: -; clone_size: -; v_call: TRBV11-2; cdr3_nt: TGTGCCAGCAGCTTACTGAACACCGGGGAGCTGTTTTTT; cdr3_aa: CASSLLNTGELFF
j_call: TRBJ2-5; d_call: TRBD2; clone_size: once; v_call: TRBV7-3; cdr3_nt: TGTGCCAGCAGCACCCTAGCGGGAGAGACCCAGTACTTC; cdr3_aa: CASSTLAGETQYF
j_call: TRBJ2-7; d_call: -; clone_size: few; v_call: TRBV6-1; cdr3_nt: TGTGCCAGCAGTGATCCGGGGGACTCCTACGAGCAGTACTTC; cdr3_aa: CASSDPGDSYEQYF
j_call: TRBJ2-3; d_call: TRBD1; clone_size: -; v_call: TRBV19; cdr3_nt: TGTGCCACCCAAAATAATCTGGGGGTGACAGGGAGAGGTACGGATACGCAGTATTTT; cdr3_aa: CATQNNLGVTGRGTDTQYF
j_call: TRBJ1-2; d_call: -; clone_size: -; v_call: TRBV5-1; cdr3_nt: TGCGCCAGCAGCTTGGCCCAGGGGAGGGGAGGCTACACCTTC; cdr3_aa: CASSLAQGRGGYTF
j_call: TRBJ1-6; d_call: -; clone_size: -; v_call: TRBV7-9; cdr3_nt: TGTGCCAGCAGCCCGCCGGGATATTCACCCCTCCACTTT; cdr3_aa: CASSPPGYSPLHF
j_call: TRBJ2-1; d_call: TRBD2; clone_size: -; v_call: TRBV9; cdr3_nt: TGTGCCAGCGGGGGGGGGACTAGCGGTAATGAGCAGTTCTTC; cdr3_aa: CASGGGTSGNEQFF
j_call: TRBJ2-7; d_call: -; clone_size: -; v_call: TRBV5-1; cdr3_nt: TGCGCCAGCACCAACTCCTACGAGCAGTACTTC; cdr3_aa: CASTNSYEQYF
j_call: TRBJ2-1; d_call: TRBD1; clone_size: -; v_call: TRBV29-1; cdr3_nt: TGCAGCGTTGTAGGATTAGGCCAGCTCCGGGACAGCACGCGTGAGCAGTTCTTC; cdr3_aa: CSVVGLGQLRDSTREQFF
j_call: TRBJ1-4; d_call: -; clone_size: -; v_call: TRBV7-8; cdr3_nt: TGTGCCAGCAGCTTGTCAGGGAATCTCGGTAATGAAAAACTGTTTTTT; cdr3_aa: CASSLSGNLGNEKLFF